The 20 T cell receptor beta chains below all came from one sample that was sequenced in a study of T-cell reconstitution after alpha-beta-depleted transplantation in children. Unique molecular identifiers were used in preparing the TCRbeta library. TCRdb processed the PCR reads anew with MiXCR; each CDR3 protein has one entry. The table records 800,000 to 1,000,000 distinct CDR3 sequences, around 30% of them present only once. The material sequenced was PBMCs, mostly from graft donor cells, taken 360 days after TCRalphabeta/CD19-depleted stem cell transplant. These receptors came from a boy younger than two who had a stem cell transplant for SCID, so the T cells may come from the graft donor.

J is TRBJ1-1 and V is TRBV20-1; no clear D gene. The V and J ends lost 3 bases and 6 bases respectively, with 17 bases between them. The CDR3 runs 14 residues. Germline-derived CDR1 and CDR2 are DFQATT and SNEGSKA (reference sequence). CDR3 sequence reads: CSASLGQSKPEAFF. The CDR3 DNA reads as TGCAGTGCTAGTTTGGGCCAATCAAAACCTGAAGCTTTCTTT.

This sequence joins TRBV7-9 and TRBJ1-2, with 8 bases lining up with TRBD1. This CDR3 is built from 16 residues. After removal of 1 base from V and 8 bases from J, the junction contained 12 bases not matched to a gene. Germline CDR1 is SEHNR and CDR2 is FQNEAQ (reference sequence). The CDR3 is CASSLEAGGAIGGYTF. CDR3 DNA: TGTGCCAGCAGCTTAGAGGCAGGGGGCGCGATAGGAGGCTACACCTTC.

The chain is built from TRBV2 and TRBJ2-3, with D possibly TRBD1 on 7 matching bases. Looked up from germline, CDR1 is SNHLY and CDR2 is FYNNEI. The germline V and J ends were trimmed by 7 bases and 5 bases, with 16 bases remaining between them. The CDR3 is made up of 14 amino acids. The CDR3 reads CASTTAQGGDTQYF. The CDR3 DNA is TGTGCCAGCACCACCGCCCAGGGGGGAGATACGCAGTATTTT.

In its sample, this clonotype was seen many times. The V gene is TRBV28, the J gene TRBJ2-1; D unclear. CDR1 and CDR2 from the germline V gene are MDHEN and SYDVKM. The CDR3 runs to 13 residues. V gave up 2 bases and J gave up 6 bases, with 8 bases separating them. The CDR3 region is CASSLGVFNEQFF. DNA for the CDR3: TGTGCCAGCAGTTTAGGGGTTTTCAATGAGCAGTTCTTC.

This clonotype came up a few times. The genes are TRBV10-2 and TRBJ2-1, with 9 bases lining up with TRBD1. Germline V gene lookup returns CDR1 WSHSY and CDR2 SAAADI. V dropped 6 bases and J dropped 4; count of bases not matched to a gene: 4. This CDR3 has 14 residues. CDR3 sequence reads: CASRRQGDYNEQFF. The CDR3 nucleotides are TGCGCCAGCAGAAGACAGGGGGATTACAATGAGCAGTTCTTC.

The V gene is TRBV13, the J gene TRBJ2-5, with a weak D call TRBD1 (5 bases). Germline lookup yields CDR1 PRHDT and CDR2 FYEKMQ (reference sequence). Trimming removed 0 bases from V and 0 bases from J, with 11 bases in between. CDR3 length: 16 amino acids. CDR3 coding DNA: TGTGCCAGCAGCTTAGGGTCAGGGCCGTACCAAGAGACCCAGTACTTC. Translated: CASSLGSGPYQETQYF.

J is TRBJ2-7 and V is TRBV5-1; perhaps D is TRBD1 or TRBD2 (6 bases each). The germline CDR1 and CDR2 sequences are SGHRS and YFSETQ. The CDR3 consists of 14 residues. V lost 2 bases and J 3 bases, leaving 12 bases between the germline ends. CDR3 nucleotide sequence: TGCGCCAGCAGCTTTGGAGGGGGAGACTACGAGCAGTACTTC. Its protein is CASSFGGGDYEQYF.

The rearrangement joins TRBV20-1 to TRBJ2-5; TRBD2 is a possible D gene (5 bases). Germline CDR1 DFQATT, CDR2 SNEGSKA (reference sequence). The CDR3 spans 14 residues. The V gene lost 2 bases and the J gene lost 5 bases, with 15 bases spanning the gap. The CDR3 reads CSARLIGVAETQYF. Here the CDR3 DNA reads TGCAGTGCTAGATTGATCGGGGTTGCGGAGACCCAGTACTTC.

The V and J genes are TRBV7-2 and TRBJ1-2; 8 nucleotides align to TRBD1. CDR1 is SGHTA and CDR2 is FQGNSA in the germline V gene. The V segment lost 4 bases and the J segment 5 bases; nucleotides outside the gene matches: 9. This CDR3 spans 15 amino acids. CDR3 sequence: CASSSGRGPLYGYTF. In nucleotides, the CDR3 is TGTGCCAGCAGCTCGGGCAGGGGGCCCCTATATGGCTACACCTTC.

This clonotype occurred a few times. This chain connects TRBV6-2 or TRBV6-3 to TRBJ2-7; no definite D call. This CDR3 contains 20 residues. V was pared by 0 bases and J by 4 bases, with 28 bases between. CDR1 and CDR2 from the germline V gene are MNHEY and SVGEGT. As DNA, the CDR3 is TGTGCCAGCAGTTACTCGAGTAAGACCCCAAGACCCACTCATAAATACGAGCAGTACTTC. Its translation is CASSYSSKTPRPTHKYEQYF.

This chain uses TRBV15 with TRBJ1-5; D not certain. The CDR3 consists of 14 residues. Trimming pared 3 bases from V and 5 bases from J, leaving 11 bases between. CDR1 and CDR2 (germline): LNHNV, YYDKDF (reference sequence). The CDR3 nucleotides read TGTGCCACCAGCAGGGTAGGTCGGGATCAGCCCCAGCATTTT. As protein: CATSRVGRDQPQHF.

This clonotype was picked up a small number of times. This chain joins TRBV5-1 and TRBJ2-3; 9 nucleotides line up with TRBD1. The germline gives CDR1 SGHRS, CDR2 YFSETQ. V shed 7 bases, J shed 0 bases, and the junction held 3 bases outside the gene matches. The CDR3 has 14 residues. The CDR3 DNA reads as TGCGCCAGCGAGGGACAGGGAAGCACAGATACGCAGTATTTT. Protein sequence: CASEGQGSTDTQYF.

This clonotype was seen a few times. The rearrangement uses TRBV20-1 and TRBJ1-5; D call uncertain. V lost 5 bases, J lost 0 bases, and 14 bases lay in between. The CDR3 has 15 amino acids. Germline CDR1 is DFQATT and CDR2 is SNEGSKA (reference sequence). The CDR3: CSAYQIEHSNQPQHF. CDR3 DNA sequence: TGCAGTGCTTATCAGATCGAGCATAGCAATCAGCCCCAGCATTTT.

The genes are TRBV2 and TRBJ2-3, with TRBD1 matching 9 bases. This CDR3 spans 14 amino acids. V dropped 3 bases and J dropped 4; count of bases not matched to a gene: 2. Germline V gives CDR1 SNHLY, CDR2 FYNNEI. The CDR3 bases are TGTGCCAGCAGTGATAGGACAGGGGCAGATACGCAGTATTTT. Amino acids: CASSDRTGADTQYF. Full variable domain (outside the CDR3, taken from reference TRBV2 and TRBJ2-3): EPEVTQTPSHQVTQMGQEVILRCVPISNHLYFYWYRQILGQKVEFLVSFYNNEISEKSEIFDDQFSVERPDGSNFTLKIRSTKLEDSAMYFCASSDRTGADTQYFGPGTRLTVL.

This clonotype was recorded a few times. The rearrangement links TRBV28 to TRBJ1-1; 7 positions match TRBD1. Germline CDR1 MDHEN, CDR2 SYDVKM. This CDR3 has 16 residues. The ends lost 5 bases at V and 3 bases at J; junction bases unmatched: 12. CDR3 loop: CASSTGTAQGDTEAFF. The DNA for the CDR3 is TGTGCCAGCAGTACAGGGACAGCCCAGGGGGACACTGAAGCTTTCTTT.

This clonotype was seen a handful of times. The gene calls are TRBV2 and TRBJ2-7, with 7 nucleotides matching TRBD2. The CDR3 loop spans 14 amino acids. V dropped 1 base and J dropped 0; count of bases not matched to a gene: 0. Germline V gene sequence: CDR1 SNHLY, CDR2 FYNNEI. The CDR3: CASSEGLASYEQYF. The DNA of the CDR3 is TGTGCCAGCAGTGAAGGACTAGCCTCCTACGAGCAGTACTTC.

Many counts were recorded for this clonotype. This chain links TRBV10-3 with TRBJ2-3, with 10 bases that match TRBD2. CDR1 is ENHRY and CDR2 is SYGVKD in the germline V gene. The CDR3 spans 19 residues. The trim removed 2 bases at V and 0 bases at J, leaving 11 bases unmatched. CDR3 residues: CAISEKLAGMIASTDTQYF. Here the CDR3 DNA reads TGTGCCATCAGTGAGAAACTAGCGGGGATGATCGCTAGCACAGATACGCAGTATTTT.

The rearrangement joins TRBV28 to TRBJ1-1; the D is unclear. The CDR3 consists of 16 residues. The V end was cut by 7 bases, the J end by 1 base, with 19 bases between. Germline V lookup: CDR1 MDHEN, CDR2 SYDVKM. CDR3 protein: CASTHPGVLRNTEAFF. The DNA for the CDR3 is TGTGCCAGCACCCACCCCGGGGTCCTACGGAACACTGAAGCTTTCTTT.

This clonotype was found a few times. V gene TRBV3-1 combines with J gene TRBJ1-5; D remains ambiguous. Germline assignment: CDR1 LGHDT and CDR2 YNNKEL (reference sequence). The length of the CDR3 is 14 residues. V lost 3 bases to trimming and J lost 5 bases, with 11 bases between them. This CDR3 is CASSHTGRHQPQHF. The CDR3 nucleotides are TGTGCCAGCAGCCACACGGGTCGCCATCAGCCCCAGCATTTT. Supplemented by reference TRBV3-1 and TRBJ1-5, the full variable domain reads DTAVSQTPKYLVTQMGNDKSIKCEQNLGHDTMYWYKQDSKKFLKIMFSYNNKELIINETVPNRFSPKSPDKAHLNLHINSLELGDSAVYFCASSHTGRHQPQHFGDGTRLSIL.

The chain carries TRBV9 and TRBJ2-5; 8 nucleotides line up with TRBD2. CDR3 length: 14 residues. V shed 3 bases, J shed 4 bases, and the junction held 5 bases outside the gene matches. The germline gives CDR1 SGDLS, CDR2 YYNGEE. The chain's CDR3 is CASSAGLASETQYF. As DNA, the CDR3 is TGTGCCAGCAGCGCAGGACTAGCCTCAGAGACCCAGTACTTC. Full variable domain (remainder filled in from reference TRBV9 and TRBJ2-5): DSGVTQTPKHLITATGQRVTLRCSPRSGDLSVYWYQQSLDQGLQFLIQYYNGEERAKGNILERFSAQQFPDLHSELNLSSLELGDSALYFCASSAGLASETQYFGPGTRLLVL.